This entry concerns a single T cell receptor beta chain. This specimen comes from a study of blood T cell repertoires in COVID-19. About the research overall: COVID-19 samples collected from the United States, Italy and Spain covered acute and convalescent phases. PBMCs, B-cell-depleted T cells, or T cells provided the cDNA or gDNA that made up the material.

From germline, CDR1 is LGHDT and CDR2 YNNKEL (reference sequence). The CDR3 extends over 15 amino acids. V dropped 0 bases and J dropped 5; count of bases not matched to a gene: 5. Authors' data handling: Estimation of nucleated cell counts relied on the amplification of reference gene primers. Some clones are missing from TCRdb's copy, which holds only in-frame ones; the method was immunoSEQ multiplex PCR. The V and J calls and the clone size are those of that table, but D and trimming were determined from the DNA. Here the sample spans approximately 220,000 clones, roughly 88% being singletons. The V gene is TRBV3-1 (or the pseudogene TRBV3-2), the J gene TRBJ2-7, with 9 nucleotides matching TRBD2. The sequence was obtained from a middle-aged man with acute or convalescent COVID-19. Sequencing was done on a sample of peripheral blood. CDR3 nucleotide sequence: TGTGCCAGCAGCCAAGAAGCGGGGGGCTTGGACGAGCAGTACTTC. Its protein is CASSQEAGGLDEQYF.